This T cell receptor (beta chain) originates from a study of metastatic and nonmetastatic thyroid tumors. Looking at the study overall: A comparison of repertoires was made across blood and tumor or nodule tissue from malignant and benign thyroid patients.

Study outcomes and limitations: Benign nodules reportedly had significantly lower TCR beta diversity than malignant thyroid tumors in blood and tumor.

In the source study's methods: A distant-metastasis classifier for papillary thyroid cancer was built using CDR3 differences across clinicopathological groups. MiXCR re-clonotyped the PCR reads for TCRdb. The V and J calls were not made by the authors but by TCRdb's processing. The sample includes about 20,000 clones, 11% of them seen just once. This clone was counted many times. Antigen: not known. All patients were treatment-naive before thyroid surgery. The trim removed 0 bases at V and 5 bases at J, leaving 8 bases unmatched. The CDR3 runs to 17 residues. Germline CDR1 is LGHNA and CDR2 is YSLEER. Material for sequencing was blood. The chain recombines TRBV4-3 with TRBJ2-4; 9 bases match TRBD2. This clonotype was obtained from a female donor with papillary thyroid cancer or a benign thyroid nodule (not recorded which). Some clones in this sample may be carry-over from other donors' samples. This chain's CDR3 is CASSQDMAGGPQNIQYF. The CDR3 DNA reads as TGCGCCAGCAGCCAAGATATGGCGGGAGGGCCACAAAACATTCAGTACTTC.